Below are 3 T cell receptor beta chains sequenced from a single sample in a study of CXCR3-negative and CXCR3-positive naive CD8 T cells. Regarding the study as a whole: When CXCR3-positive naive cells were set against CXCR3-negative naive cells, the former had more hydrophobic TRB CDR3s.

The study made its TRB cDNA libraries by 5' RACE, adding UMI labels. TCRdb re-called the 5' RACE reads and shows each CDR3 protein once, DNA omitted. This sample contains about 150,000 distinct CDR3 sequences. The antigens these receptors bind are not known. Sequencing used naive CXCR3+ CD8+ T cells from blood. The subset is: CD45RO-CCR7+CD27+CD95- naive CD8+ T cells expressing CXCR3 (TNR3+). The receptors originated from a human donor in good health. Some clones in this sample may be carry-over from other donors' samples.

The V gene is TRBV2, the J gene TRBJ2-5; TCRdb outputs TRBD2, but without DNA this stays unchecked. Germline V gives CDR1 SNHLY, CDR2 FYNNEI. The CDR3 has 18 residues. CDR3 residues: CASSEATGLAGGQETQYF.

The gene calls are TRBV21-1 and TRBJ2-1. TRBV21-1 is designated a pseudogene. The CDR3 consists of 17 residues. CDR3 in amino acids: CASSLGRAGVAYNEQFF.

This chain uses TRBV6-4 with TRBJ2-1. From germline, CDR1 is MRHNA and CDR2 SNTAGT. The CDR3 has 16 residues. The CDR3 loop reads CASSDATGSSYNEQFF.